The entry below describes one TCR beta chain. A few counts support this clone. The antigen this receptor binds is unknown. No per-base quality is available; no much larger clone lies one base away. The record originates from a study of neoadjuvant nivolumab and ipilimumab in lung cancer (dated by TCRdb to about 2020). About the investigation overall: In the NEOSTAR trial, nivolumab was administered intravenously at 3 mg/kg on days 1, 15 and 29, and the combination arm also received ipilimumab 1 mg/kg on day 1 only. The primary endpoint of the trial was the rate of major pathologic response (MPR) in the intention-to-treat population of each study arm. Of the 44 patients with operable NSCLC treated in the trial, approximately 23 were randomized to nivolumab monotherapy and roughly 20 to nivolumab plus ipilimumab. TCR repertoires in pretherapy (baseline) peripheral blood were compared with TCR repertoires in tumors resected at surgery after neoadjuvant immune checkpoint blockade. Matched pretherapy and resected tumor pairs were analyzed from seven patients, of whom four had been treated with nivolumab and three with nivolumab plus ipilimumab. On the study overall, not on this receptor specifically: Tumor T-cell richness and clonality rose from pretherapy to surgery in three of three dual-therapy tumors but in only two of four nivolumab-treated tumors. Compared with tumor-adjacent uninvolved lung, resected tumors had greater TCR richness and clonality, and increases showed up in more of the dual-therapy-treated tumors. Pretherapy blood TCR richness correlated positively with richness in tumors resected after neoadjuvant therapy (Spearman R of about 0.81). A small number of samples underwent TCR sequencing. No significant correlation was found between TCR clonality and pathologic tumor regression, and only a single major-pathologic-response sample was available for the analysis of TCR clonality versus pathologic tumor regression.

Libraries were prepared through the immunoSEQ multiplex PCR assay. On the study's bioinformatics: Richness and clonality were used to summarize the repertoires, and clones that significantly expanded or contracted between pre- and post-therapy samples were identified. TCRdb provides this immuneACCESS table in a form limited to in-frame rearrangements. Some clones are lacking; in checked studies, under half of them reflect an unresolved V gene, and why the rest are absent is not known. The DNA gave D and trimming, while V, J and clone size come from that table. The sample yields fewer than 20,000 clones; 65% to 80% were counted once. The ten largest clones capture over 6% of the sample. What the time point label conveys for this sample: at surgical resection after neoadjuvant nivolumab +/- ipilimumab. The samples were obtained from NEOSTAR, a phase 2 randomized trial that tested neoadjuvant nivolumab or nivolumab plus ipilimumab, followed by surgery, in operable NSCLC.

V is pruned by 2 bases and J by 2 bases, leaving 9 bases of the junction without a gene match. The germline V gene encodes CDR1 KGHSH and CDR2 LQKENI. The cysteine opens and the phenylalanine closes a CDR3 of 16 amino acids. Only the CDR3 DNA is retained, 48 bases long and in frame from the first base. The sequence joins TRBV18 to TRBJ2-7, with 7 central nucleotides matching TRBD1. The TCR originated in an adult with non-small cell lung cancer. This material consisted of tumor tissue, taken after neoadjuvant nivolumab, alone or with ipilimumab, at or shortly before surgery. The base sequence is TGTGCCAGCTCACCAAACGACAGGGTCGGTCCCTACGAGCAGTACTTC. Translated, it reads CASSPNDRVGPYEQYF.